The 2 T cell receptor beta chains given below trace back to one sample, sequenced in a study of OX40 agonist ivuxolimab in advanced cancers. Preparation of the library involved the immunoSEQ multiplex PCR assay. TCRdb's version of the immuneACCESS table is confined to in-frame rearrangements and falls short of the full clone set. An unresolved V gene accounts for under half of the shortfall where checked; the remainder is of unknown origin. This sample gives roughly 49,000 clones in total; around nine tenths of them show up just once. About 9.4% of the sample is held by the ten biggest clonotypes. This sample comprised CD4+ or CD8+ T cells sorted from blood, obtained in a trial of the OX40 agonist ivuxolimab. The receptors derive from an adult with an advanced solid tumor such as melanoma, head and neck, liver or kidney cancer.

The rearrangement uses TRBV11-3 and TRBJ2-1, with TRBD2 matching 11 bases. The germline gives CDR1 SGHNT, CDR2 YENEEA. CDR3 length equals 19 residues. Unmatched junction bases numbered 7, after V lost 0 bases and J lost 0 bases. The DNA of the CDR3 is TGTGCCAGCAGCTTAGATGGGACTAGCGGCTCTGCCTCCTACAATGAGCAGTTCTTC. Translating gives CASSLDGTSGSASYNEQFF.

The V and J genes are TRBV19 and TRBJ1-5, with D unresolved. V lost 7 bases and J 2 bases, leaving 6 bases between the germline ends. CDR1 LNHDA and CDR2 SQIVND come from the germline V gene (reference sequence). The length of the CDR3 is 12 residues. The CDR3 DNA follows: TGTGCCAGTATGTACGGCAATCAGCCCCAGCATTTT. This sequence encodes CASMYGNQPQHF.